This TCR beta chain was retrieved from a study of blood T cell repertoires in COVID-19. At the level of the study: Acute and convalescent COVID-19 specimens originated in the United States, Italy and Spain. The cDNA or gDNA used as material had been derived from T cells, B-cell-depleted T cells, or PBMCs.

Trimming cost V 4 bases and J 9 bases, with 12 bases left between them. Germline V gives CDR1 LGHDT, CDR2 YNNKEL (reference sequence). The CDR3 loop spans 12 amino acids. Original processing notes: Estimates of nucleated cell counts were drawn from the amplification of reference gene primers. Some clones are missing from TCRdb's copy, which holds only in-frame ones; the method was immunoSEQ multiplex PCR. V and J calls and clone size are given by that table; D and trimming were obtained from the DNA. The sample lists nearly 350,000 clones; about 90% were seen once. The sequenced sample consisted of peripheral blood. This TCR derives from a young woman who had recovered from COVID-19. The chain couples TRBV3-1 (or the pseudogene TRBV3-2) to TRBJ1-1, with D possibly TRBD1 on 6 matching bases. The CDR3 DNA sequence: TGTGCCAGCAGCCTTACAGGGTTCAAAGCTTTCTTT. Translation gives CASSLTGFKAFF.